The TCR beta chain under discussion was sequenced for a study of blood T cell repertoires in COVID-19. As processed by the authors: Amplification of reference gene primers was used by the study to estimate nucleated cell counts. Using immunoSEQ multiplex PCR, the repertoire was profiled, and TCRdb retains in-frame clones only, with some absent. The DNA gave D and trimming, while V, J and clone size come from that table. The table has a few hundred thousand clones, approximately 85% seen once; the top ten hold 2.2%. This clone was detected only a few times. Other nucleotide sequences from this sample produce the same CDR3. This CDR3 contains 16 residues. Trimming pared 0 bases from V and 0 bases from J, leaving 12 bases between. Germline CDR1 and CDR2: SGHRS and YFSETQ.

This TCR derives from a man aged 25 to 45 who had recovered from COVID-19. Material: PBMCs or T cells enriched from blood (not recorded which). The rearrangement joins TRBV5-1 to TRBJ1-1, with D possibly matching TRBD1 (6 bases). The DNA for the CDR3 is TGCGCCAGCAGCTTGGCGCAGGGGACCTTGAACACTGAAGCTTTCTTT. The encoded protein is CASSLAQGTLNTEAFF.